One T cell receptor beta chain is described in this entry. The target antigen is unknown. The data originate from a study of cytomegalovirus exposure and HLA in healthy donors. Healthy bone marrow donors made up the donor group. Findings of the study overall: TCR beta chain V- and J-gene trimming was linked, in a later analysis, to a missense variant in DCLRE1C.

In the PCR, 60 Vbeta and 13 Jbeta primers were used. Repertoires were generated with immunoSEQ multiplex PCR, while TCRdb's copy carries only in-frame clones and drops some. The profile covers 90,000 to 130,000 clones, with roughly three quarters appearing a single time and around 3% taken by the ten largest. Germline CDR1 reads MNHNS; CDR2 reads SASEGT. V shed 4 bases and J 7 bases; nucleotides not matched to a gene: 6. The CDR3 length is 14 residues. The sequenced sample consisted of PBMCs. This receptor was obtained from a young woman in good health and CMV-seropositive. The genes are TRBV6-1 and TRBJ1-4, with TRBD1 identical over 7 bases. CDR3 region: CASSADRWGEKLFF. The CDR3 region has the DNA TGTGCCAGCAGTGCGGACAGGTGGGGTGAAAAACTGTTTTTT.